This T cell receptor beta chain originates from a study of Graves' ophthalmopathy and Graves' hyperthyroidism. Background on the study: Peripheral blood sampling occurred at initial diagnosis, before any treatment. Study findings and constraints: The majority of expanded thyroid clonotypes above 0.001 frequency also occurred in blood.

The authors amplified TCR beta CDR3 regions from RNA transcripts. Second-round multiplex PCR followed a first-round RT-PCR using HTBI primers. TCRdb used MiXCR to reprocess the multiplex PCR reads, holding one entry per CDR3 protein. The data show roughly 700,000 distinct CDR3 sequences, 40% seen once. In its sample, this clonotype was seen many times. What it binds is not known. Ophthalmopathy donors' eye disease showed moderate-to-severe activity, CAS of at least 3, NOSPECS of at least 4 and duration under 3 months. The authors diagnosed from clinical symptoms, serum thyroxine, TRAb, thyroid ultrasound and orbital computed tomography. The CDR3 spans 13 residues. Trimming took 0 bases from V and 5 from J, leaving 8 bases between them. Germline CDR1 SEHNR, CDR2 FQNEAQ (reference sequence).

This chain connects TRBV7-9 to TRBJ2-7; D is perhaps TRBD2 (6 bases). Material for sequencing was peripheral blood. The source is an adult man with Graves' ophthalmopathy. The CDR3 DNA reads as TGTGCCAGCAGCTTAGCGGGGGGAGACGAGCAGTACTTC. Protein sequence: CASSLAGGDEQYF.